These 27 T cell receptor beta chains were all obtained from the same sample, sequenced in a study of monozygotic twins with inflammatory bowel disease. For each CDR3 protein, TCRdb gives one entry from its re-call of the 5' RACE reads, without DNA. The sample table includes under 200,000 distinct CDR3 sequences. The sequencing input was blood. The receptor source for this set is a human donor with ulcerative colitis or Crohn's disease, or a healthy co-twin of an affected twin (not recorded which).

V gene TRBV27 combines with J gene TRBJ2-7; TCRdb's assignment of TRBD2 cannot be checked, as there is no DNA. Germline CDR1 reads MNHEY; CDR2 reads SMNVEV (reference sequence). The CDR3 spans 15 residues. This CDR3 reads CASSITGTRVYEQYF.

CDR3 loop: CASSPGLRGTEAFF. The chain links TRBV28 to TRBJ1-1. This CDR3 is 14 amino acids long. Germline-derived CDR1 and CDR2 are MDHEN and SYDVKM.

The genes are TRBV11-1 and TRBJ2-1; absent DNA, TCRdb's TRBD2 call cannot be checked. This CDR3 spans 20 amino acids. Germline lookup yields CDR1 SGHAT and CDR2 FQDESV (reference sequence). The CDR3 protein is CASRMQDGAGVPGHSYEQFF.

The V and J genes are TRBV6-1 and TRBJ2-7; TCRdb gives TRBD1 as the D gene, but with no DNA this cannot be confirmed. CDR3 length: 16 amino acids. Germline V CDR1 and CDR2: MNHNS, SASEGT. The CDR3 sequence is CASSPLSRGLAYEQYF.

The chain couples TRBV29-1 to TRBJ1-1. This CDR3 has 13 amino acids. The germline V gene encodes CDR1 SQVTM and CDR2 ANQGSEA. CDR3: CSVEEREGPEAFF. The whole variable domain, filled in from reference TRBV29-1 and TRBJ1-1, reads SAVISQKPSRDICQRGTSLTIQCQVDSQVTMMFWYRQQPGQSLTLIATANQGSEATYESGFVIDKFPISRPNLTFSTLTVSNMSPEDSSIYLCSVEEREGPEAFFGQGTRLTVV.

The chain carries TRBV20-1 and TRBJ1-5. Germline assignment: CDR1 DFQATT and CDR2 SNEGSKA (reference sequence). This CDR3 comprises 14 residues. The CDR3 loop is CSARALYSNQPQHF.

J is TRBJ2-3 and V is TRBV27; TCRdb proposes TRBD2, but this gene call is untestable without DNA. This CDR3 contains 17 residues. Germline values: CDR1 MNHEY, CDR2 SMNVEV (reference sequence). This CDR3 reads CASSLGSGRVFTDTQYF.

The V gene is TRBV5-1, the J gene TRBJ2-3; the D call from TCRdb, TRBD2, cannot be confirmed without DNA. Germline CDR1 and CDR2: SGHRS and YFSETQ. This CDR3 comprises 15 residues. CDR3 loop: CASSLAVGGTDTQDF. Full variable domain (missing parts from reference TRBV5-1 and TRBJ2-3): KAGVTQTPRYLIKTRGQQVTLSCSPISGHRSVSWYQQTPGQGLQFLFEYFSETQRNKGNFPGRFSGRQFSNSRSEMNVSTLELGDSALYLCASSLAVGGTDTQDFGPGTRLTVL.

The V and J genes are TRBV6-4 and TRBJ1-3. Per germline, CDR1 MRHNA and CDR2 SNTAGT. The CDR3 spans 23 residues. The CDR3 loop reads CAQQRLGGFEVALGGCALETPHF.

The J gene is TRBJ1-1, the V gene TRBV11-2; no DNA is available, so the TRBD1 call from TCRdb remains unchecked. The germline V gene encodes CDR1 SGHAT and CDR2 FQNNGV. The CDR3 length is 14 residues. CDR3 residues: CASSSDGGSTEAFF. Full variable domain (outside the CDR3, taken from reference TRBV11-2 and TRBJ1-1): EAGVAQSPRYKIIEKRQSVAFWCNPISGHATLYWYQQILGQGPKLLIQFQNNGVVDDSQLPKDRFSAERLKGVDSTLKIQPAKLEDSAVYLCASSSDGGSTEAFFGQGTRLTVV.

The chain couples TRBV20-1 to TRBJ2-1; TCRdb indicates TRBD2, and absent DNA this call remains unverified. Germline loops: CDR1 DFQATT, CDR2 SNEGSKA (reference sequence). This CDR3 contains 19 residues. This chain's CDR3 is CSARTRTSGRFLAYNEQFF.

V gene TRBV11-2 combines with J gene TRBJ1-1; with no DNA, the TCRdb D assignment of TRBD1 cannot be verified. Germline CDR1 reads SGHAT; CDR2 reads FQNNGV. The CDR3 covers 13 residues. The CDR3 sequence is CASSLIGGLEAFF.

The rearrangement joins TRBV2 to TRBJ2-7. Germline V gene data show CDR1 as SNHLY and CDR2 as FYNNEI. This CDR3 has 13 amino acids. The chain's CDR3 is CASRLGLGYEQYF.

This chain uses TRBV5-1 with TRBJ2-1; TCRdb's D call, TRBD1, is unchecked because there is no DNA. The CDR3 contains 17 residues. Germline assignment: CDR1 SGHRS and CDR2 YFSETQ. CDR3 region: CASSLLGGRTSYNEQFF.

J is TRBJ2-7 and V is TRBV7-2; TCRdb calls TRBD1, which cannot be checked without DNA. Germline CDR1 SGHTA, CDR2 FQGNSA. The CDR3 is made up of 14 amino acids. CDR3 residues: CASSLNPGDYEQYF.

This rearrangement joins TRBV5-4 to TRBJ2-7; TCRdb names TRBD2, which stays unverified in the absence of DNA. Germline lookup yields CDR1 SGHNT and CDR2 YYREEE (reference sequence). The CDR3 extends over 16 amino acids. This chain's CDR3 is CASSPPGLLKPYEQYF.

The chain recombines TRBV20-1 with TRBJ2-5; the D call of TRBD2 rests on TCRdb alone, since no DNA is present to check it. The CDR3 sequence is 14 residues long. In germline, CDR1 is DFQATT, CDR2 SNEGSKA (reference sequence). CDR3 residues: CSARDLAGLETQYF.

The genes are TRBV7-2 and TRBJ2-2. The germline CDR1 and CDR2 sequences are SGHTA and FQGNSA. There are 15 residues in the CDR3. The CDR3 spells CASSLAGSNTGELFF.

This chain connects TRBV20-1 to TRBJ2-1; TCRdb selects TRBD2, and the lack of DNA leaves this call unchecked. Germline V CDR1 and CDR2: DFQATT, SNEGSKA (reference sequence). This CDR3 comprises 16 residues. This CDR3 reads CSARDLKRVGSNEQFF.

The rearrangement links TRBV24-1 to TRBJ1-5. Germline lookup yields CDR1 KGHDR and CDR2 SFDVKD. This CDR3 is built from 14 residues. CDR3 region: CATSDFQSNQPQHF.

The chain carries TRBV5-1 and TRBJ2-7; TCRdb outputs TRBD1, but without DNA this stays unchecked. CDR3 size: 13 residues. Germline V gene data show CDR1 as SGHRS and CDR2 as YFSETQ. CDR3: CASFNRGMGEQYF.

The chain combines TRBV6-1 with TRBJ1-2. CDR3 length equals 15 residues. The V gene's germline CDR1 is MNHNS and CDR2 SASEGT. The CDR3 is CASKPGPVPNYGYTF.

The chain is built from TRBV28 and TRBJ1-3; TCRdb's D call, TRBD1, is unchecked because there is no DNA. Looked up from germline, CDR1 is MDHEN and CDR2 is SYDVKM. This CDR3 contains 14 residues. This CDR3 reads CASSWGQPGNTIYF.

The gene calls are TRBV12-3 or TRBV12-4 and TRBJ2-2. The CDR3 has 15 residues. CDR3 residues: CASKGWIANTGELFF.

J is TRBJ1-6 and V is TRBV5-1; TCRdb lists TRBD1, though no DNA is available to test this call. Germline V gives CDR1 SGHRS, CDR2 YFSETQ. This CDR3 comprises 15 residues. CDR3 sequence: CASSLETGESSPLHF.

This clonotype is deemed medium-sized by its frequency. The chain carries TRBV5-8 and TRBJ1-1; TCRdb's D call of TRBD1 is untestable without DNA. From germline, CDR1 is SGHTS and CDR2 YDEGEE. This CDR3 comprises 14 residues. The CDR3 reads CASSSGRRNTEAFF.

The chain combines TRBV7-2 with TRBJ1-1; TCRdb indicates TRBD1, and absent DNA this call remains unverified. This CDR3 is 14 amino acids long. The V gene's germline CDR1 is SGHTA and CDR2 FQGNSA. The CDR3 here is CASSLDGGYTEAFF. The full variable domain, completed using reference TRBV7-2 and TRBJ1-1, is GAGVSQSPSNKVTEKGKDVELRCDPISGHTALYWYRQSLGQGLEFLIYFQGNSAPDKSGLPSDRFSAERTGGSVSTLTIQRTQQEDSAVYLCASSLDGGYTEAFFGQGTRLTVV.